A single sample gave rise to the 20 T cell receptor beta chains below, sequenced in a study of memory CD4+ T cells and cytomegalovirus serostatus. The sort gate was single viable CD3+CD4+CD8-CD45RO+ cells for memory CD4+ T cells. Produced via immunoSEQ multiplex PCR; TCRdb's table is partial and in-frame only. The profile shows 50,000 to 60,000 clones, 80% to 85% of them singletons. The sample comprised memory CD4+ T cells from blood. These receptor sequences come from an adult in good health and CMV-seropositive.

The rearrangement uses TRBV12-5 and TRBJ1-2; no definite D call. Germline CDR1 LGHNT, CDR2 FRNRAP. The V gene lost 3 bases and the J gene lost 6 bases, with 17 bases spanning the gap. The CDR3 is made up of 15 amino acids. The CDR3 region is CASGFSPLDGNGYTF. The CDR3, as DNA: TGTGCTAGTGGTTTTTCTCCCCTCGACGGCAATGGCTACACCTTC.

The V and J genes are TRBV6-5 and TRBJ1-4, with D maybe TRBD1 (6 bases). In germline, CDR1 is MNHEY, CDR2 SVGAGI. Trimming took off 6 bases at V and 8 bases at J, with 16 bases between the two ends. This CDR3 is built from 14 residues. The CDR3 nucleotides read TGTGCCAGCAGCTCTCCCAGGGGAGGGGAAAAACTGTTTTTT. Amino acid sequence: CASSSPRGGEKLFF.

V and J are TRBV15 and TRBJ2-4, with TRBD1 identical over 7 bases. The germline V gene has CDR1 LNHNV and CDR2 YYDKDF (reference sequence). The CDR3 length is 15 residues. The junction had 10 bases not matched to a gene; V was cut back by 3 bases and J by 8 bases. CDR3 nucleotide sequence: TGTGCCACCAGCAGCGACAGGGTGAACGCGGACATTCAGTACTTC. Translated, it gives CATSSDRVNADIQYF. The entire variable domain, with the rest obtained from reference TRBV15 and TRBJ2-4, is as follows: DAMVIQNPRYQVTQFGKPVTLSCSQTLNHNVMYWYQQKSSQAPKLLFHYYDKDFNNEADTPDNFQSRRPNTSFCFLDIRSPGLGDTAMYLCATSSDRVNADIQYFGAGTRLSVL.

This clone appeared a few times. The chain carries TRBV18 and TRBJ2-1; either TRBD1 or TRBD2 may fit D (6 bases each). The germline V gene encodes CDR1 KGHSH and CDR2 LQKENI. CDR3 size: 12 residues. V was clipped by 2 bases and J by 12 bases, with 11 bases between them. The CDR3 spells CASSPYGGGQFF. CDR3 bases: TGTGCCAGCTCACCATACGGAGGGGGGCAGTTCTTC.

The rearrangement links TRBV6-5 to TRBJ2-5, with D hard to call. V lost 1 base and J lost 7, with 4 bases in between. The CDR3 has 11 residues. Germline V lookup: CDR1 MNHEY, CDR2 SVGAGI. In DNA form, the CDR3 reads TGTGCCAGCAGTTACTTCGGGACCCAGTACTTC. Its translation: CASSYFGTQYF.

The rearrangement joins TRBV28 to TRBJ2-2; TRBD2 might be the D (6 bases). The V end lost 5 bases, the J end lost 6 bases, and 25 bases lay between the germline ends. The CDR3 contains 18 residues. CDR1 is MDHEN, CDR2 SYDVKM, per germline. The CDR3 loop is CASSVEAPLRDFAGELFF. In nucleotides, the CDR3 is TGTGCCAGCAGTGTCGAAGCCCCTTTACGGGACTTCGCCGGGGAGCTGTTTTTT.

The chain is built from TRBV4-3 and TRBJ1-2, with a weak D call TRBD1 (5 bases). Trimming removed 0 bases at V and 1 base at J, with 9 bases between. Germline V gene data show CDR1 as LGHNA and CDR2 as YSLEER. The CDR3 consists of 15 residues. The CDR3, as DNA: TGCGCCAGCAGCCAAGACCGGGGGTTTAACTATGGCTACACCTTC. Its protein is CASSQDRGFNYGYTF.

V and J are TRBV19 and TRBJ2-3, with 11 bases lining up with TRBD2. The germline gives CDR1 LNHDA, CDR2 SQIVND (reference sequence). J was trimmed by 7 bases and V by 7 bases; bases with no gene match: 13. The CDR3 covers 16 residues. DNA of the CDR3: TGTGCCAGTAATAGAGCCGGGACTAGCGGAAGTTATACGCAGTATTTT. It translates to CASNRAGTSGSYTQYF.

This clone was detected only once. CDR3 sequence: CASSLRGGRGYTF. DNA for the CDR3: TGTGCCAGCAGTTTACGGGGGGGACGTGGCTACACCTTC. The chain uses TRBV28 and TRBJ1-2, with D possibly TRBD1 on 5 matching bases. CDR1 and CDR2 (germline): MDHEN, SYDVKM. This CDR3 has 13 residues. V dropped 2 bases and J dropped 7 bases, with 11 bases sitting between them.

This clone came up once. This chain uses TRBV21-1 with TRBJ1-1; TRBD1 was called by the table and not checked on the DNA. TRBV21-1 is noted as a pseudogene. This CDR3 has 17 residues. The CDR3 region is CASSNLYRGPRNTEAFF. For the CDR3, the DNA is TGTGCCAGCAGCAACCTATACAGGGGCCCGCGGAACACTGAAGCTTTCTTT.

The V gene is TRBV29-1, the J gene TRBJ1-1; 8 bases are a match to TRBD1. The CDR3 runs to 14 residues. The V gene's germline CDR1 is SQVTM and CDR2 ANQGSEA. V lost 4 bases to trimming and J lost 5 bases; unmatched junction nucleotides: 9. DNA of the CDR3: TGCAGCGTTGGACATTGGACAGGGAATACTGAAGCTTTCTTT. It is translated as CSVGHWTGNTEAFF. The full variable domain, with the rest looked up from reference TRBV29-1 and TRBJ1-1, is SAVISQKPSRDICQRGTSLTIQCQVDSQVTMMFWYRQQPGQSLTLIATANQGSEATYESGFVIDKFPISRPNLTFSTLTVSNMSPEDSSIYLCSVGHWTGNTEAFFGQGTRLTVV.

This clone was observed a few times. J is TRBJ1-1 and V is TRBV30; possible D gene TRBD1, 5 bases. The germline CDR1 and CDR2 sequences are GTSNPN and SVGIG (reference sequence). V lost 2 bases to trimming and J lost 2 bases, with 9 bases between them. This CDR3 has 13 residues. The CDR3 loop is CAWSRGFNTEAFF. The DNA for the CDR3 is TGTGCCTGGAGTAGGGGATTTAACACTGAAGCTTTCTTT.

The chain has TRBV28 and TRBJ2-5; weak D call: TRBD2 (6 bases). This CDR3 contains 14 residues. V was cut by 4 bases and J by 3 bases, with 12 bases left in between. The germline CDR1 and CDR2 sequences are MDHEN and SYDVKM. The CDR3 bases are TGTGCCAGCAGTTCCACGGGAGCCGAAGAGACCCAGTACTTC. Protein sequence: CASSSTGAEETQYF.

The chain couples TRBV6-5 to TRBJ1-1, with TRBD1 identical over 9 bases. V shed 6 bases, J shed 2 bases, and the junction held 4 bases outside the gene matches. The length of the CDR3 is 14 residues. CDR1 and CDR2 from the germline V gene are MNHEY and SVGAGI. The CDR3: CASRRDRANTEAFF. CDR3 bases: TGTGCCAGCAGGCGGGACAGGGCTAACACTGAAGCTTTCTTT.

The DNA of the CDR3 is TGTGCCAGCAGCTTAGGACGCGACTTTAACTATGGCTACACCTTC. Amino acids: CASSLGRDFNYGYTF. The J gene is TRBJ1-2, the V gene TRBV7-9; no clear D gene. V was shortened by 1 base and J by 1 base, with 10 bases between the two germline ends. Germline V CDR1 and CDR2: SEHNR, FQNEAQ (reference sequence). This CDR3 has 15 amino acids.

The V and J genes are TRBV7-2 and TRBJ1-5; unclear D gene. CDR3 length: 14 residues. Deletions cut 5 bases from V and 0 bases from J, with 8 bases between. The germline CDR1 and CDR2 sequences are SGHTA and FQGNSA. CDR3 in amino acids: CASSHFYSNQPQHF. CDR3 coding DNA: TGTGCCAGCAGCCACTTCTATAGCAATCAGCCCCAGCATTTT. Drawing the rest from reference TRBV7-2 and TRBJ1-5, the complete variable domain is GAGVSQSPSNKVTEKGKDVELRCDPISGHTALYWYRQSLGQGLEFLIYFQGNSAPDKSGLPSDRFSAERTGGSVSTLTIQRTQQEDSAVYLCASSHFYSNQPQHFGDGTRLSIL.

V and J are TRBV11-2 and TRBJ1-1, with a tentative D call TRBD1 (6 bases). Looked up from germline, CDR1 is SGHAT and CDR2 is FQNNGV. Trimming removed 3 bases at V and 1 base at J, with 9 bases between. The CDR3 length is 14 residues. CDR3 nucleotide sequence: TGTGCCAGCAGCTTGGGGGCGAGGAACACTGAAGCTTTCTTT. Amino acid sequence: CASSLGARNTEAFF. Complete variable domain (other parts from reference TRBV11-2 and TRBJ1-1): EAGVAQSPRYKIIEKRQSVAFWCNPISGHATLYWYQQILGQGPKLLIQFQNNGVVDDSQLPKDRFSAERLKGVDSTLKIQPAKLEDSAVYLCASSLGARNTEAFFGQGTRLTVV.

This chain uses TRBV11-2 with TRBJ2-2; tentative D call: TRBD1 (6 bases). V lost 1 base and J 0 bases, leaving 6 bases between the germline ends. Looked up from germline, CDR1 is SGHAT and CDR2 is FQNNGV. CDR3 length: 15 residues. The CDR3 spells CASSLGDTNTGELFF. In nucleotides, the CDR3 is TGTGCCAGCAGCTTAGGGGACACGAACACCGGGGAGCTGTTTTTT.

The chain has TRBV19 and TRBJ1-3, with D uncertain. The CDR3 runs to 16 residues. Trimming pared 8 bases from V and 0 bases from J, leaving 17 bases between. CDR1 is LNHDA and CDR2 is SQIVND in the germline V gene (reference sequence). DNA of the CDR3: TGTGCCAGTGGTGAAATGAAACGGAGCTCTGGAAACACCATATATTTT. It yields the protein CASGEMKRSSGNTIYF.

The V and J genes are TRBV5-1 and TRBJ2-5; TRBD2 aligns across 12 bases. With V trimmed by 6 bases and J by 5 bases, 8 bases remained unmatched. The CDR3 is 15 amino acids. Germline-derived CDR1 and CDR2 are SGHRS and YFSETQ. CDR3 bases: TGCGCCAGCATGACTAGCGGGAGTGAAGGGGAGACCCAGTACTTC. Its translation is CASMTSGSEGETQYF.